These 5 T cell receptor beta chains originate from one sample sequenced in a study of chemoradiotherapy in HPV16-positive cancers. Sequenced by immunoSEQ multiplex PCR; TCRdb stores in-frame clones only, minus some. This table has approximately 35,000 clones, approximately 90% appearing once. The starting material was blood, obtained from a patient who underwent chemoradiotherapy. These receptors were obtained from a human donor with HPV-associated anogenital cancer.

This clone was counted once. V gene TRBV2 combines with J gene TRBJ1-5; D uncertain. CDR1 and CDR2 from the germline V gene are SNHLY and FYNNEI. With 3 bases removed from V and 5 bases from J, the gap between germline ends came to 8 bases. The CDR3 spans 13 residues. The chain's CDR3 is CASSDGLDQPQHF. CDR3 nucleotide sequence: TGTGCCAGCAGTGATGGTCTGGATCAGCCCCAGCATTTT.

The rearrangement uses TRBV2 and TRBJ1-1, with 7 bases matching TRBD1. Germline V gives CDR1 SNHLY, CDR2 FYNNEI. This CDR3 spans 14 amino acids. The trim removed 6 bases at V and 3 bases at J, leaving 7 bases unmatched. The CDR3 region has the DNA TGTGCCAGCAGAGACAGGGCAGTTCACACTGAAGCTTTCTTT. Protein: CASRDRAVHTEAFF.

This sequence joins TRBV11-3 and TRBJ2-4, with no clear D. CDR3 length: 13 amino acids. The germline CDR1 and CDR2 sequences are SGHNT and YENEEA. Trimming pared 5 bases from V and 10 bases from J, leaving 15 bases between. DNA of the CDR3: TGTGCCAGCAGCCCGGATTCGGGCGCTATTCAGTACTTC. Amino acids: CASSPDSGAIQYF.

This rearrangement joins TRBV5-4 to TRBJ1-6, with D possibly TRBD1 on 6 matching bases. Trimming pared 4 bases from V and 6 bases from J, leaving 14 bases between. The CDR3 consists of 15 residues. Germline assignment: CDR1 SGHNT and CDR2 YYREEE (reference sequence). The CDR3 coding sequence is TGTGCCAGCAGCCCCGGACAGCTAAGTAATTCACCCCTCCACTTT. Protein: CASSPGQLSNSPLHF. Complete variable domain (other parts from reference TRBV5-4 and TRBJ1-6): ETGVTQSPTHLIKTRGQQVTLRCSSQSGHNTVSWYQQALGQGPQFIFQYYREEENGRGNFPPRFSGLQFPNYSSELNVNALELDDSALYLCASSPGQLSNSPLHFGNGTRLTVT.

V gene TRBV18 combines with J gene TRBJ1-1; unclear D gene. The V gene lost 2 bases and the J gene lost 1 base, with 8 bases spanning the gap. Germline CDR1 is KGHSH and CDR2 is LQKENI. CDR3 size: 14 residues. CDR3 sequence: CASSPETRNTEAFF. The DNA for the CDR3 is TGTGCCAGCTCACCAGAGACAAGGAACACTGAAGCTTTCTTT.